The 15 T cell receptor beta chains listed next were all sequenced from one sample in a study of T-cell memory formation after mild COVID-19 (dated by TCRdb to about 2021). The library was built by means of 5' RACE. The sequencer was an Illumina NovaSeq 6000. TCRdb reanalyzed the raw reads on its own, using fastp at Q25 for trimming and MiXCR for clone calling, and kept in-frame beta chains. When rows share a CDR3 protein, they turn into one entry using the most common DNA and genes. In all, the sample holds about 170,000 distinct CDR3 sequences, and 10% to 15% of those were seen once. The ten most abundant clones make up 2.5% to 3.5% of the sample. The sequencing input was PBMCs or a T cell subset sorted from them (not recorded which). Source of these receptors: a man aged 18 to 29 who had mild COVID-19 (a few samples of this study predate the infection). The sample titles of this study are shuffled in the database, so cell type and time point are left out; the donor was told from shared clones.

This rearrangement joins TRBV11-2 to TRBJ1-1; weak D call: TRBD1 (5 bases). The CDR3 consists of 18 residues. With 2 bases removed from V and 3 bases from J, the gap between germline ends came to 22 bases. Germline CDR1 and CDR2: SGHAT and FQNNGV. The chain's CDR3 is CASSLRGRGRHKDTEAFF. Here the CDR3 DNA reads TGTGCCAGCAGCTTAAGGGGTAGGGGAAGGCATAAGGACACTGAAGCTTTCTTT.

The V call is TRBV7-2, the J call TRBJ2-7; 12 bases line up with TRBD2. Germline CDR1 reads SGHTA; CDR2 reads FQGNSA. V shed 6 bases and J 2 bases; nucleotides not matched to a gene: 5. This CDR3 contains 15 residues. CDR3 sequence: CASRPSGGAPYEQYV. Here the CDR3 DNA reads TGTGCCAGCAGGCCTAGCGGGGGGGCCCCCTACGAGCAGTACGTC.

The chain is built from TRBV6-5 and TRBJ1-2, with unresolved D. CDR3 size: 13 residues. Trimming shortened V by 0 bases and J by 9 bases, and 11 bases separated the two germline ends. Germline assignment: CDR1 MNHEY and CDR2 SVGAGI. CDR3 protein: CASSYSTRQSYTF. CDR3 sequence (DNA): TGTGCCAGCAGTTACTCCACAAGGCAGAGCTACACCTTC.

This clonotype appeared a few times. The V gene is TRBV29-1, the J gene TRBJ2-5, with D tentatively TRBD2 (7 bases). CDR3 size: 13 residues. CDR1 and CDR2 (germline): SQVTM, ANQGSEA. Trimming removed 7 bases at V and 5 bases at J, with 17 bases between. The CDR3 bases are TGCAGCGCCAGGACAGTCGGGGGGGAGACCCAGTACTTC. Encoded protein: CSARTVGGETQYF.

There are a few counts of this clonotype. The chain joins TRBV7-9 to TRBJ2-3; D gene uncertain. Looked up from germline, CDR1 is SEHNR and CDR2 is FQNEAQ (reference sequence). V was clipped by 5 bases and J by 3 bases, with 15 bases between them. This CDR3 comprises 15 residues. The CDR3 DNA follows: TGTGCCAGCAGCCCGCCTTTTGTGAGTACAGATACGCAGTATTTT. Protein sequence: CASSPPFVSTDTQYF.

This clonotype has at least ten counts. This chain connects TRBV27 to TRBJ1-2, with D possibly matching TRBD1 (6 bases). Trimming took off 4 bases at V and 8 bases at J, with 17 bases between the two ends. The germline V gene encodes CDR1 MNHEY and CDR2 SMNVEV (reference sequence). CDR3 size: 14 residues. The DNA for the CDR3 is TGTGCCAGCAGTTCCCAGGGGATAGGTCAGGGCTACACCTTC. Translating gives CASSSQGIGQGYTF.

V and J are TRBV18 and TRBJ2-1; D gene uncertain. Germline V gene data show CDR1 as KGHSH and CDR2 as LQKENI. Trimming shortened V by 1 base and J by 7 bases, and 5 bases separated the two germline ends. The CDR3 contains 12 residues. The CDR3 DNA reads as TGTGCCAGCTCACCACTCCCTAATGAGCAGTTCTTC. Its protein is CASSPLPNEQFF. Full variable domain (outside the CDR3, taken from reference TRBV18 and TRBJ2-1): NAGVMQNPRHLVRRRGQEARLRCSPMKGHSHVYWYRQLPEEGLKFMVYLQKENIIDESGMPKERFSAEFPKEGPSILRIQQVVRGDSAAYFCASSPLPNEQFFGPGTRLTVL.

This clonotype has only a few counts. The chain uses TRBV5-1 and TRBJ2-2; TRBD1 matches at 7 bases. V was clipped by 4 bases and J by 2 bases; unmatched bases: 5. The CDR3 runs to 15 residues. The germline V gene encodes CDR1 SGHRS and CDR2 YFSETQ. The CDR3 bases are TGCGCCAGCAGCCAATCAGGGGGTAACACCGGGGAGCTGTTTTTT. This encodes CASSQSGGNTGELFF.

The V gene is TRBV6-2 or TRBV6-3, the J gene TRBJ2-7; D remains ambiguous. With 4 bases removed from V and 0 bases from J, the gap between germline ends came to 7 bases. This CDR3 spans 13 amino acids. Per germline, CDR1 MNHEY and CDR2 SVGEGT. The CDR3 is CASSSVNSYEQYV. The CDR3 region has the DNA TGTGCCAGCAGTTCGGTGAACTCCTACGAGCAGTACGTC.

The chain is built from TRBV4-2 and TRBJ2-7, with 11 bases fitting TRBD1. The CDR3 loop spans 16 amino acids. The germline V gene encodes CDR1 LGHNA and CDR2 YNFKEQ. The junction had 6 bases not matched to a gene; V was cut back by 2 bases and J by 3 bases. In DNA, the CDR3 is TGTGCCAGCAGCCAAAAAACCGGGACAGGGGGCTACGAGCAGTACTTC. As protein: CASSQKTGTGGYEQYF.

This clonotype was counted between two and nine times. CDR3 DNA: TGTGCCAGCAGTTACTCGATTTTGTCTTTCGGAAATTCACCCCTCCACTTT. It encodes CASSYSILSFGNSPLHF. The rearrangement joins TRBV6-5 to TRBJ1-6; D gene unclear. V dropped 0 bases and J dropped 7 bases, with 16 bases sitting between them. CDR3 length: 17 amino acids. Germline-derived CDR1 and CDR2 are MNHEY and SVGAGI.

The chain recombines TRBV5-4 with TRBJ1-2, with 11 bases that match TRBD1. Unmatched junction bases numbered 5, after V lost 3 bases and J lost 7 bases. Germline loops: CDR1 SGHNT, CDR2 YYREEE (reference sequence). The CDR3 loop spans 14 amino acids. The CDR3 DNA reads as TGTGCCAGCAGCTATCCGGGACAGGGGGGTGGCTACACCTTC. Translated: CASSYPGQGGGYTF.

This clonotype turned up a few times. V is TRBV6-5 and J is TRBJ1-2; D not certain. The CDR3 length is 10 residues. Germline loops: CDR1 MNHEY, CDR2 SVGAGI. The germline V and J ends were trimmed by 10 bases and 7 bases, with 10 bases remaining between them. DNA of the CDR3: TGTGCCACCTTCGGAGTTGGCTACACCTTC. Amino acids: CATFGVGYTF.

This clonotype was detected a few times. The chain recombines TRBV6-4 with TRBJ2-1, with D possibly matching TRBD1 (6 bases). The V end lost 0 bases, the J end lost 4 bases, and 13 bases lay between the germline ends. CDR1 and CDR2 from the germline V gene are MRHNA and SNTAGT. The CDR3 is made up of 16 amino acids. The CDR3 sequence: CASSDSRGTSYNEQFF. The CDR3 DNA reads as TGTGCCAGCAGTGACTCGAGGGGGACCTCGTACAATGAGCAGTTCTTC.

There are a few counts of this clonotype. The chain carries TRBV2 and TRBJ2-7; D remains unclear. This CDR3 is 13 amino acids long. Germline-derived CDR1 and CDR2 are SNHLY and FYNNEI. With 0 bases removed from V and 1 base from J, the gap between germline ends came to 4 bases. The CDR3 DNA reads TGTGCCAGCAGTGAAGCCAATTCCTACGAGCAGTACTTC. Its translation is CASSEANSYEQYF.